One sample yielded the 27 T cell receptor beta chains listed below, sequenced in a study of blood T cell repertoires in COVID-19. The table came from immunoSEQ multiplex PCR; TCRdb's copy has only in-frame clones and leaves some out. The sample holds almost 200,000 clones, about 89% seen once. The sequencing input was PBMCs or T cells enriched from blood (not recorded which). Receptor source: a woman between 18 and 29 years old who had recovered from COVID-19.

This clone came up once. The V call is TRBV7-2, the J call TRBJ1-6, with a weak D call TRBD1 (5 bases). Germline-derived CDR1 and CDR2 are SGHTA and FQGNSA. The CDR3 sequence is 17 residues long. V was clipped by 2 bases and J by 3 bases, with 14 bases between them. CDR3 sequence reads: CASSLLGGEGYNSPLHF. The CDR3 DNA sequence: TGTGCCAGCAGCTTATTAGGAGGGGAAGGCTATAATTCACCCCTCCACTTT.

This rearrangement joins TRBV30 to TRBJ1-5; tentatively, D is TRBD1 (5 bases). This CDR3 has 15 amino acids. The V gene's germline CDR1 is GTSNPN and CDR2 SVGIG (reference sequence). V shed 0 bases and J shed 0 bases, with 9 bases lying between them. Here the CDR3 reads CAWSVGAHSNQPQHF. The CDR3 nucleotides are TGTGCCTGGAGTGTAGGGGCTCATAGCAATCAGCCCCAGCATTTT.

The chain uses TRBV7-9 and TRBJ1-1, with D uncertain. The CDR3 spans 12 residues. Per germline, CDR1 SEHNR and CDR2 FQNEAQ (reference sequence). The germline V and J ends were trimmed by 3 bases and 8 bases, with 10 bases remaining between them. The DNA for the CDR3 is TGTGCCAGCAGCTTTGGACTATTCGAAGCTTTCTTT. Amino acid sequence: CASSFGLFEAFF. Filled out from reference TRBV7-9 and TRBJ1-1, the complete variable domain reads DTGVSQNPRHKITKRGQNVTFRCDPISEHNRLYWYRQTLGQGPEFLTYFQNEAQLEKSRLLSDRFSAERPKGSFSTLEIQRTEQGDSAMYLCASSFGLFEAFFGQGTRLTVV.

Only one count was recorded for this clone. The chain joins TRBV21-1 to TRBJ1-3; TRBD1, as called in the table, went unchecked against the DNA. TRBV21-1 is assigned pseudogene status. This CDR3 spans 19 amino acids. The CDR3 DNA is TGTGCCAGCACCCTTGGACAGTGCGCGCTCCTCTTCTCTGGAAACACCATATATTTT. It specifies CASTLGQCALLFSGNTIYF.

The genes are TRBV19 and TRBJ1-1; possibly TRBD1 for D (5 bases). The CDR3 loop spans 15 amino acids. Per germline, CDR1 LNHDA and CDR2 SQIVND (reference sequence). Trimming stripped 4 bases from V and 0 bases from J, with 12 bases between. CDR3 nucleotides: TGTGCCAGTAGTAAAGACAGACTAATGAACACTGAAGCTTTCTTT. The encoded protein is CASSKDRLMNTEAFF.

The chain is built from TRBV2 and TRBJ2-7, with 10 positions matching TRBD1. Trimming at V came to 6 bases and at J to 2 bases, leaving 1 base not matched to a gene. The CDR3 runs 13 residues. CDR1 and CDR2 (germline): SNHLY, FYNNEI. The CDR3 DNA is TGTGCCAGCAGAGGACAGGGGGCCTACGAGCAGTACTTC. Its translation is CASRGQGAYEQYF.

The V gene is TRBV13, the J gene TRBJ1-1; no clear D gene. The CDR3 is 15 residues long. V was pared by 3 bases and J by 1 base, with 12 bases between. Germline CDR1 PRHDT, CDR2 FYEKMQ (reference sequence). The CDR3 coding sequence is TGTGCCAGCAGCTTCCGGGGTGGAGCGAACACTGAAGCTTTCTTT. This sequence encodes CASSFRGGANTEAFF.

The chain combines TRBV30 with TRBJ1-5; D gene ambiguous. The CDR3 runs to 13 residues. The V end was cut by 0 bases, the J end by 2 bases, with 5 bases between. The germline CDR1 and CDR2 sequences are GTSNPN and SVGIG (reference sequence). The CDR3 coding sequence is TGTGCCTGGAGTGTAACGGGCAATCAGCCCCAGCATTTT. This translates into CAWSVTGNQPQHF.

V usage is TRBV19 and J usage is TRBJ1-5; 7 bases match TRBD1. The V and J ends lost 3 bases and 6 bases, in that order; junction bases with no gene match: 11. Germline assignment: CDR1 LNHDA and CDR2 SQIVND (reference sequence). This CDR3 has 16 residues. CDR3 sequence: CASSMVGGGPGQPQHF. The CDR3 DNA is TGTGCCAGTAGTATGGTAGGAGGGGGCCCGGGTCAGCCCCAGCATTTT.

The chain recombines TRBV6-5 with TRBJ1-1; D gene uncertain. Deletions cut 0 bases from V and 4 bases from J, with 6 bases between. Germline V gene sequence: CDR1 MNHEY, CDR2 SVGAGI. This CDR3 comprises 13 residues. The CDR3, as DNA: TGTGCCAGCAGTTACTCTAGAGCCACTGAAGCTTTCTTT. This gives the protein CASSYSRATEAFF.

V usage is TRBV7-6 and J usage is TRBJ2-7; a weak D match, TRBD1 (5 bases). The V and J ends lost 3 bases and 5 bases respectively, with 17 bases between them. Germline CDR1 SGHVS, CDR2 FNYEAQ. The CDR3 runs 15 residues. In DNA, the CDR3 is TGTGCCAGCAGCTTCAAGGACAACGGGTTGAACGAGCAGTACTTC. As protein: CASSFKDNGLNEQYF. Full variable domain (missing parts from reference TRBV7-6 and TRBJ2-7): GAGVSQSPRYKVTKRGQDVALRCDPISGHVSLYWYRQALGQGPEFLTYFNYEAQQDKSGLPNDRFSAERPEGSISTLTIQRTEQRDSAMYRCASSFKDNGLNEQYFGPGTRLTVT.

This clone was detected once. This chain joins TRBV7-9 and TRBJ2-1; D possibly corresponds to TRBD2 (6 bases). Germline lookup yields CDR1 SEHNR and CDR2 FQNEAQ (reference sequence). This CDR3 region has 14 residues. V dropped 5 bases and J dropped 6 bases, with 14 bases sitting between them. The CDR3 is CASSLSGLGNEQFF. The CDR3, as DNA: TGTGCCAGCAGCCTCTCGGGACTTGGCAATGAGCAGTTCTTC.

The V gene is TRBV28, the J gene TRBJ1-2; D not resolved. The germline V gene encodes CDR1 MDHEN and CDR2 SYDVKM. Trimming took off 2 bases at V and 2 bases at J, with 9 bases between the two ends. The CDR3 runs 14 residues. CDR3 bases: TGTGCCAGCAGTTTAGCCGACGGGAACTATGGCTACACCTTC. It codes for CASSLADGNYGYTF.

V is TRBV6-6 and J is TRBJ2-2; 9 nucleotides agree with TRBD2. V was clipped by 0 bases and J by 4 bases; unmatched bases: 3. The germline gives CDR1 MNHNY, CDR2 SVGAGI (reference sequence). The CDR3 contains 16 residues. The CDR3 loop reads CASSYSKTSGTGELFF. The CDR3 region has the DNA TGTGCCAGCAGTTACTCGAAGACTAGCGGCACCGGGGAGCTGTTTTTT.

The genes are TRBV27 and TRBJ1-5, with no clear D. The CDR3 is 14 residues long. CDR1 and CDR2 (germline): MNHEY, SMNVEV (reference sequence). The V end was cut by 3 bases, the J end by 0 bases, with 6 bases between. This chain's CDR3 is CASSFLHSNQPQHF. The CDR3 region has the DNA TGTGCCAGCAGTTTCTTACATAGCAATCAGCCCCAGCATTTT.

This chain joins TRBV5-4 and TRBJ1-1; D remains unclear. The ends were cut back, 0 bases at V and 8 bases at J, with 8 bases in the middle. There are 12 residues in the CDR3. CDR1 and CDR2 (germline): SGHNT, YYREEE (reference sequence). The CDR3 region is CASSLDTQEAFF. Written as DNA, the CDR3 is TGTGCCAGCAGCTTGGACACCCAGGAAGCTTTCTTT. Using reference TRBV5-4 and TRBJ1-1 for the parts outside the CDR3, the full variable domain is ETGVTQSPTHLIKTRGQQVTLRCSSQSGHNTVSWYQQALGQGPQFIFQYYREEENGRGNFPPRFSGLQFPNYSSELNVNALELDDSALYLCASSLDTQEAFFGQGTRLTVV.

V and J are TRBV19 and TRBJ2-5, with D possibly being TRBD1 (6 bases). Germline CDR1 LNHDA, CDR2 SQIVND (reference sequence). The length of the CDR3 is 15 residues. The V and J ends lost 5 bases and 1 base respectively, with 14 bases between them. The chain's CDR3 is CASSLRGSPQETQYF. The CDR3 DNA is TGTGCCAGTAGTTTGAGGGGGTCCCCCCAAGAGACCCAGTACTTC.

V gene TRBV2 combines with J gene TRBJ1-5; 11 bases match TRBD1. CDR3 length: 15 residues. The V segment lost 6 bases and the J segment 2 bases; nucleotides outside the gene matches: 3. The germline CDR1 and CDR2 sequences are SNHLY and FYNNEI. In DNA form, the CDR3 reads TGTGCCAGCAGCGGACAGGGGGCAGGCAATCAGCCCCAGCATTTT. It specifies CASSGQGAGNQPQHF.

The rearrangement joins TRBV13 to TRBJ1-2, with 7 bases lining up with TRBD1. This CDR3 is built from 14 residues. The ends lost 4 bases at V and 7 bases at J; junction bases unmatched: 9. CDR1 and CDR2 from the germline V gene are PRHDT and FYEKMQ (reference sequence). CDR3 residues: CASSSRGRRVGYTF. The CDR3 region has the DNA TGTGCCAGCAGCTCAAGGGGGCGGAGGGTTGGCTACACCTTC.

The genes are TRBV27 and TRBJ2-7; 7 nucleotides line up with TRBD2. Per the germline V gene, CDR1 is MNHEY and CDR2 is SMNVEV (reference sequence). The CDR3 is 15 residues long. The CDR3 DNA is TGTGCTTCAAAACCCGGCGGGGGACTCTCCTACGAGCAGTACTTC. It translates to CASKPGGGLSYEQYF.

The CDR3 DNA follows: TGCGCCAGCAGCTTGACAGGGGGATTTTTGACAGATACGCAGTATTTT. Translation gives CASSLTGGFLTDTQYF. The chain links TRBV5-1 to TRBJ2-3, with 8 bases identical to TRBD1. The CDR3 consists of 16 residues. After removal of 1 base from V and 3 bases from J, the junction contained 7 bases not matched to a gene. Germline V gene data show CDR1 as SGHRS and CDR2 as YFSETQ.

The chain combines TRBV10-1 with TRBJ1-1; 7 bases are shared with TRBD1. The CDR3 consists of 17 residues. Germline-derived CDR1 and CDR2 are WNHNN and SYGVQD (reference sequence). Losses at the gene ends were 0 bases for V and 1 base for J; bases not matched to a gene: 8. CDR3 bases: TGCGCCAGCAGTGAGTCTTCGACAGGGACGGCGAACACTGAAGCTTTCTTT. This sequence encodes CASSESSTGTANTEAFF.

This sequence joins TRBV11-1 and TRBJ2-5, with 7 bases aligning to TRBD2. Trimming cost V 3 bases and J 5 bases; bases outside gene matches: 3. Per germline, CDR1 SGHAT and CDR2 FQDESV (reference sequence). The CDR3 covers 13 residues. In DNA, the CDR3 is TGTGCCAGCAGCTTTCCCGGGGGGGAGACCCAGTACTTC. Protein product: CASSFPGGETQYF.

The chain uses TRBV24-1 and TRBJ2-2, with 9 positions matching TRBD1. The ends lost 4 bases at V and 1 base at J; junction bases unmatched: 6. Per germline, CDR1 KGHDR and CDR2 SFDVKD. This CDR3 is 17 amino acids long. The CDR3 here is CATSDSRTGVNTGELFF. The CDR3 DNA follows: TGTGCCACCAGTGACTCCAGGACAGGGGTGAACACCGGGGAGCTGTTTTTT.

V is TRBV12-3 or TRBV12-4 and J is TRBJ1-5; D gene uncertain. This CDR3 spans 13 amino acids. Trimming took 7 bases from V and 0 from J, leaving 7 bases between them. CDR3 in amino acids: CASMEDSNQPQHF. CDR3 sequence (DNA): TGTGCCAGCATGGAGGATAGCAATCAGCCCCAGCATTTT.

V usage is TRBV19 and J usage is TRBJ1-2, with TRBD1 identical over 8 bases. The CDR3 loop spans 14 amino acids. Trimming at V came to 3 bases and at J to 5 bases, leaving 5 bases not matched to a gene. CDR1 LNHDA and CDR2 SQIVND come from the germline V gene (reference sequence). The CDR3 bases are TGTGCCAGTAGTATGGGGACAGGACTATATGGCTACACCTTC. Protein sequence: CASSMGTGLYGYTF.

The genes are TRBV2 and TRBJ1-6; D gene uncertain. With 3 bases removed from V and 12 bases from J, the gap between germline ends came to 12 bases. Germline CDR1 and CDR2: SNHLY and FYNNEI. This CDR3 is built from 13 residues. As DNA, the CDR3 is TGTGCCAGCAGTGAGGAGCTCTACGTACCCCTCCACTTT. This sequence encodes CASSEELYVPLHF.